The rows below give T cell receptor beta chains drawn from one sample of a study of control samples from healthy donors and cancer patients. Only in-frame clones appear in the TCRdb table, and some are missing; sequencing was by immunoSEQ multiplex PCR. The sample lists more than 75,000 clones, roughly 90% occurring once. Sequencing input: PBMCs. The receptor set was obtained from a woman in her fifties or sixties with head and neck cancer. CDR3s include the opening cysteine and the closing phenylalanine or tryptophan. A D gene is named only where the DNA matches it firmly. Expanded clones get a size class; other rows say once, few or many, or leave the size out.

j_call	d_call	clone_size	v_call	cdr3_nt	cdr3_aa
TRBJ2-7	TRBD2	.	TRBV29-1	TGCAGCGTTGACGGCGGGAGCCCCTACGAGCAGTACTTC	CSVDGGSPYEQYF
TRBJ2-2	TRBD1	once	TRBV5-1	TGCGCCAGCAGCCGGGACAGCCTACCCTCGGAGCTGTTTTTT	CASSRDSLPSELFF
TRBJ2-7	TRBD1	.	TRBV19	TGTGCATCAGGATGGACAGGGACCTACGAGCAGTACTTC	CASGWTGTYEQYF
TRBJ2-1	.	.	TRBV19	TGTGCCAGTAGTAACTCCGGATACAATGAGCAGTTCTTC	CASSNSGYNEQFF
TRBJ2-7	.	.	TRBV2	TGTGCCAGCAGTTACTCCTACGAGCAGTACTTC	CASSYSYEQYF
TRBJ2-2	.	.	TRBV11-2	TGTGCCAGCACTATTATGGGGGGCGGGGAGCTGTTTTTT	CASTIMGGGELFF
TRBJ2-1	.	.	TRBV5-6	TGTGCCAGCAGCCCCGATTCTTGGGGGCCTTCAAAGGGTGAGCAGTTCTTC	CASSPDSWGPSKGEQFF
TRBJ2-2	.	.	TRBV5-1	TGCGCCAGCAGCCCCACCGGACAGAGAAAACACACCGGGGAGCTGTTTTTT	CASSPTGQRKHTGELFF
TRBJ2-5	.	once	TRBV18	TGTGCCAGCTCACCACGACAGGAGGCAGAGACCCAGTACTTC	CASSPRQEAETQYF
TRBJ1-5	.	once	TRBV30	TGTGCCTGGAGTGTACTAGATCAGCCCCAGCATTTT	CAWSVLDQPQHF
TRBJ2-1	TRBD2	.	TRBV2	TGTGCCAGCAGCAGACTAGCGGGGGCCTACAATGAGCAGTTCTTC	CASSRLAGAYNEQFF
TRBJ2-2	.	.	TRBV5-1	TGCGCCAGCAGCTTGGTACAGGGCGACACCGGGGAGCTGTTTTTT	CASSLVQGDTGELFF
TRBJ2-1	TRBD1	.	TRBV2	TGTGCCAGCAAGGGACAGGGGACCTACAATGAGCAGTTCTTC	CASKGQGTYNEQFF
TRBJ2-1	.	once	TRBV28	TGTGCCAGCAGTTTGTCTAGCCCAATACTCAATGAGCAGTTCTTC	CASSLSSPILNEQFF
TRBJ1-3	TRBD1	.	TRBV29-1	TGCAGCGTCAACAGGGGAGATTCTGGAAACACCATATATTTT	CSVNRGDSGNTIYF
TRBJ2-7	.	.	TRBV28	TGTGCCAGCAGTTTCCGACGGAGCAACTACGAGCAGTACTTC	CASSFRRSNYEQYF
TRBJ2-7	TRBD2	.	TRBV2	TGTGCCAGCAGTGACCCGATAAGTGCTAGCGGGAAGAACTACGAGCAGTACTTC	CASSDPISASGKNYEQYF
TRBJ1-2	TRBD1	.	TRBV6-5	TGTGCCAGCAGTTTAACCCCCGGACAGGGAACGGGCTACACCTTC	CASSLTPGQGTGYTF
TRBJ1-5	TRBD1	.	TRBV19	TGTGCCAGTAGTATCGACAGGGCAGGCAATCAGCCCCAGCATTTT	CASSIDRAGNQPQHF
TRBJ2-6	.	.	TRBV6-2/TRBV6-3	TGTGCCAGCAGTTACTCAAGGTCTGGGGCCAACGTCCTGACTTTC	CASSYSRSGANVLTF
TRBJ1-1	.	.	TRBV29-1	TGCAGCGTTGATTACGGGGGCCGGGGCACTGAAGCTTTCTTT	CSVDYGGRGTEAFF
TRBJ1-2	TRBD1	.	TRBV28	TGTGCCAGCAGTAAAGGGACAGGGAGGCATGGCTACACCTTC	CASSKGTGRHGYTF
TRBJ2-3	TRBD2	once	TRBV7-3	TGTGCCAGCAGCTCCGGGGGACTAGCGCGCACAGATACGCAGTATTTT	CASSSGGLARTDTQYF
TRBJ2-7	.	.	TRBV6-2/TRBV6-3	TGTGCTAGCAGTTACTCCCCAGGTCAGCGGAGCGTACTTGACGAGCAGTACTTC	CASSYSPGQRSVLDEQYF
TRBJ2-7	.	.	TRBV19	TGTGCCAGTAGTAGGGGGACCCCCTTCTACGAGCAGTACTTC	CASSRGTPFYEQYF
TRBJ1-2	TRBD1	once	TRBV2	TGTGCCAGCAATAAGTTCGGGACAGGGGATGGCTACACCTTC	CASNKFGTGDGYTF
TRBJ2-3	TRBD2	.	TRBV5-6	TGTGCCAGCACCCGGGGCCTAGCCGGGACTAGCGGGAGCACAGATACGCAGTATTTT	CASTRGLAGTSGSTDTQYF
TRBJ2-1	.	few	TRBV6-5	TGTGCCAGCTTATCTTACCAACAGAGGCAGTTCTTC	CASLSYQQRQFF
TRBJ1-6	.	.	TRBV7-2	TGTGCCAGCAGCCTTTCCGGGACAACGTATAATTCACCCCTCCACTTT	CASSLSGTTYNSPLHF
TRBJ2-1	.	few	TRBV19	TGTGCCAGTAGTATATTCCAGGGGATTACCTACAATGAGCAGTTCTTC	CASSIFQGITYNEQFF
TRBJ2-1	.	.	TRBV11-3	TGTGCCAGCAGTCCCGGGAAGCCCTGGGCGGCGGCCGGGGCTGACAATGAGCAGTTCTTC	CASSPGKPWAAAGADNEQFF
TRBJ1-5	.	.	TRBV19	TGTGCCAGTAGTATTAACAGGGGCAATCAGCCCCAGCATTTT	CASSINRGNQPQHF
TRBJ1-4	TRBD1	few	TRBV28	TGTGCCAGCAGCTCCAGGGGGTACGCGACTAATGAAAAACTGTTTTTT	CASSSRGYATNEKLFF
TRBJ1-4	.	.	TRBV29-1	TGCAGCGTTGTGGCGCAAGCAACTAATGAAAAACTGTTTTTT	CSVVAQATNEKLFF
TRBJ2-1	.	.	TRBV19	TGTGCCAGTAGTCCCCCCCTAGGGGGTAGCGCCTACAATGAGCAGTTCTTC	CASSPPLGGSAYNEQFF
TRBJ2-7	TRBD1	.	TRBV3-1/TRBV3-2	TGTGCCAGCAGCGACGGGACAGGGGTCGACGAGCAGTACTTC	CASSDGTGVDEQYF
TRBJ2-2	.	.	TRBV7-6	TGTGCCAGCAGTCTACACTTGTTAAACGCAGGGTACTCGAACACCGGGGAGCTGTTTTTT	CASSLHLLNAGYSNTGELFF
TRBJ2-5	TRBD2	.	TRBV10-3	TGTGCCATCAGTGAGGGATCTAGCGGTATGCCCCCCGAGACCCAGTACTTC	CAISEGSSGMPPETQYF
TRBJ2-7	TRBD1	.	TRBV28	TGTGCCGTCAGGGGGCGCCTCGACGAGCAGTACTTC	CAVRGRLDEQYF
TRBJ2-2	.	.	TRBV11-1	TGTGCCAGCAGCCATAGGGGGACTTTGAACACCGGGGAGCTGTTTTTT	CASSHRGTLNTGELFF
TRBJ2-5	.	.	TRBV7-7	TGTGCTAGCAGCCAGGAGCGCCAAGAGACCCAGTACTTC	CASSQERQETQYF
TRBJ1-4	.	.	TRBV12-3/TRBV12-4	TGTGCCACCCAAAAGGAGGGGGACGAAAAACTGTTTTTT	CATQKEGDEKLFF
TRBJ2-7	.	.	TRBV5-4	TGTGCCAGCAGCCCCCGTCCGGGAGACTACTCCTACGAGCAGTACTTC	CASSPRPGDYSYEQYF
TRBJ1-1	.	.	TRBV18	TGTGCCAGCTCACCGTCACAGCTCACTGAAGCTTTCTTT	CASSPSQLTEAFF
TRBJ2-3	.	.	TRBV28	TGTGCCAGCAGTTTAACAGGGGGAGGGGCAGATACGCAGTATTTT	CASSLTGGGADTQYF
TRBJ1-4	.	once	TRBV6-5	TGTGCCAGCAGTTCTCTAAGACGGGGGGTAGATGAAAAACTGTTTTTT	CASSSLRRGVDEKLFF
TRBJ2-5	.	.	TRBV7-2	TGTGCCAGCAGCTTAAACCTGGAGACCCAGTACTTC	CASSLNLETQYF
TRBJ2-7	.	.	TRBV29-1	TGCAGCGTGGGGGGCTCCTACGAGCAGTACTTC	CSVGGSYEQYF
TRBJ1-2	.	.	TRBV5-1	TGCGCCAGCAGCTTGGGACATCCCGAGAGTGGCTACACCTTC	CASSLGHPESGYTF
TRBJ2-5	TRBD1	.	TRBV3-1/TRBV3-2	TGTGCCAGCAGCCAAGAAACAGGGGCGGTCGCGAAGACCCAGTACTTC	CASSQETGAVAKTQYF
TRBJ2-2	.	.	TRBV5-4	TGTGCCAGCAGCTCCGGACAGAAAAGAAACACCGGGGAGCTGTTTTTT	CASSSGQKRNTGELFF
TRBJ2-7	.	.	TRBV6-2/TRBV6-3	TGTGCCAGCAGTTATAGAGGGACTGACTACGAGCAGTACTTC	CASSYRGTDYEQYF
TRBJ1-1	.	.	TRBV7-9	TGTGCCAGCAGCTTAGAAAACAGGGTGAACACTGAAGCTTTCTTT	CASSLENRVNTEAFF
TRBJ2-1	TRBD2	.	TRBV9	TGTGCCAGCAGCGTCGGACTAGCGGCCTACAATGAGCAGTTCTTC	CASSVGLAAYNEQFF
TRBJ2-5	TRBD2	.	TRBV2	TGTGCCAGCAGCCAAGCGACTAGCGGGAAAGAGACCCAGTACTTC	CASSQATSGKETQYF
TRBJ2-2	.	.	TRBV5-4	TGTGCCAGCCAGGGAGTCGGGGAGCTGTTTTTT	CASQGVGELFF
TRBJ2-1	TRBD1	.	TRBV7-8	TGTGCCAGCAGCTTAACCGGGACAGGGGTGGGTGAGCAGTTCTTC	CASSLTGTGVGEQFF